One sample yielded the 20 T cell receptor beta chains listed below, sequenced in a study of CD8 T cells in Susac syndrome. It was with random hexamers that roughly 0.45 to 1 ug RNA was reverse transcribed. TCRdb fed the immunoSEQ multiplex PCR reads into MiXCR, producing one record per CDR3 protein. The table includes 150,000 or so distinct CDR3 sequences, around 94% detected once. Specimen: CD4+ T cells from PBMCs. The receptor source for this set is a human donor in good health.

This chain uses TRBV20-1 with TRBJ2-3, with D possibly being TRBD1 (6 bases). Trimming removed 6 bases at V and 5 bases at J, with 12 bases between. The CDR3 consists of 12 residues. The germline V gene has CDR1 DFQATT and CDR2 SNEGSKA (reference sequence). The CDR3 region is CSAGTPRDTQYF. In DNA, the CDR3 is TGCAGTGCCGGGACACCTCGAGATACGCAGTATTTT.

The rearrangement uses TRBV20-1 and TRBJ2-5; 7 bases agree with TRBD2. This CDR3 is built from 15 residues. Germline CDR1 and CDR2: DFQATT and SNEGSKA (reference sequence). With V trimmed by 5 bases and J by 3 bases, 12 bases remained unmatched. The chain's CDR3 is CSAEGLRGEEETQYF. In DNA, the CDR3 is TGCAGTGCTGAGGGGCTCCGGGGGGAGGAAGAGACCCAGTACTTC.

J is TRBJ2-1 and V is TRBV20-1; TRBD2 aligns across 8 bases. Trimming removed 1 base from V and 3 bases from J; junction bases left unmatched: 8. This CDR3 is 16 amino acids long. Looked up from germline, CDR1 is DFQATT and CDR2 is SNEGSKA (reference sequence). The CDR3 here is CSARARAGGNYNEQFF. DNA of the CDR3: TGCAGTGCTAGAGCCCGGGCGGGGGGAAACTACAATGAGCAGTTCTTC.

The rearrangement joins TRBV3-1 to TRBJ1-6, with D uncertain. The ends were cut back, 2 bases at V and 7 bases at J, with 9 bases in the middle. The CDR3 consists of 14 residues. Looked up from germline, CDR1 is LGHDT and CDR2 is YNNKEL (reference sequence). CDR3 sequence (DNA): TGTGCCAGCAGCCAAAAAACGGGGAATTCACCCCTCCACTTT. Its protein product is CASSQKTGNSPLHF. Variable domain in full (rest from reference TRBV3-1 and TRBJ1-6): DTAVSQTPKYLVTQMGNDKSIKCEQNLGHDTMYWYKQDSKKFLKIMFSYNNKELIINETVPNRFSPKSPDKAHLNLHINSLELGDSAVYFCASSQKTGNSPLHFGNGTRLTVT.

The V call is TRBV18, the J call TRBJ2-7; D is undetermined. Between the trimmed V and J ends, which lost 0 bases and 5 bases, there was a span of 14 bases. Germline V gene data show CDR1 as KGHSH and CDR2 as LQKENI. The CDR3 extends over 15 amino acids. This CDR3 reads CASSPPGSTGNEQYF. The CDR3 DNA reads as TGTGCCAGCTCACCACCGGGGTCGACGGGCAACGAGCAGTACTTC.

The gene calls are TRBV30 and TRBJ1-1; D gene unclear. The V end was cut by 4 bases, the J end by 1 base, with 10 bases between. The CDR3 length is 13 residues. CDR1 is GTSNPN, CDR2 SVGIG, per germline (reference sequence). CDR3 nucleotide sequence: TGTGCCTGGAAAGCAGGATCGAACACTGAAGCTTTCTTT. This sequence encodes CAWKAGSNTEAFF.

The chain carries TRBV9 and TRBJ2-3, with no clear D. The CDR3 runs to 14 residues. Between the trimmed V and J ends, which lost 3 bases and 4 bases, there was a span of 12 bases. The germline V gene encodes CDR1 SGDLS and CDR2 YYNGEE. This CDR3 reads CASSAALGADTQYF. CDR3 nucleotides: TGTGCCAGCAGCGCCGCGTTGGGCGCAGATACGCAGTATTTT.

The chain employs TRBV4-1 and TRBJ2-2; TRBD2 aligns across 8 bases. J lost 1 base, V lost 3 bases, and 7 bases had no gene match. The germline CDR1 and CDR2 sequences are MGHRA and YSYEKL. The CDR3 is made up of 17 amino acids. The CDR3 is CASSQTRLAGNTGELFF. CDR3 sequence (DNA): TGCGCCAGCAGCCAGACAAGGCTAGCGGGGAACACCGGGGAGCTGTTTTTT.

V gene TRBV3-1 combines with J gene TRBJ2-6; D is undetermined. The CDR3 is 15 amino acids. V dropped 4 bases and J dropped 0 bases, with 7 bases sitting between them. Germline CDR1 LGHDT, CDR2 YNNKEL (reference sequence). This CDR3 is CASSLHRSGANVLTF. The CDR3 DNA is TGTGCCAGCAGCCTACACCGCTCTGGGGCCAACGTCCTGACTTTC.

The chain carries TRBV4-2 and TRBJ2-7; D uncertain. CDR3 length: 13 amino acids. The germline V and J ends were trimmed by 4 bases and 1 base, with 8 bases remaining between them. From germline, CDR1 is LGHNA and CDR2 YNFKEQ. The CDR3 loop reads CASSRELSYEQYF. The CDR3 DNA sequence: TGTGCCAGCAGCCGGGAACTTTCCTACGAGCAGTACTTC.

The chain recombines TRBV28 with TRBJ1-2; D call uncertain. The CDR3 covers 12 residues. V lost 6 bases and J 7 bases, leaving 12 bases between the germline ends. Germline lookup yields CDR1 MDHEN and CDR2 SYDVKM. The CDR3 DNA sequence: TGTGCCAGCAGGCTAACCGACCGTGGCTACACCTTC. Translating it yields CASRLTDRGYTF.

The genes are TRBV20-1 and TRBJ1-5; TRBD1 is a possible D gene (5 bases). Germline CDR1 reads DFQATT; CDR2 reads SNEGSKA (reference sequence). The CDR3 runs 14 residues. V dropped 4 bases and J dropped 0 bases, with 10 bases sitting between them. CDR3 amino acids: CSATGAASNQPQHF. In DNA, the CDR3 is TGCAGTGCTACCGGGGCCGCTAGCAATCAGCCCCAGCATTTT.

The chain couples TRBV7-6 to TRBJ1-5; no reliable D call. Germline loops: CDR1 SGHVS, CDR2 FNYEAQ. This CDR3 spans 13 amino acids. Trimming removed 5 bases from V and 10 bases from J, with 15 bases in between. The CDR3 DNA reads TGTGCCAGCAGCCCTCAAGGCCAGGCCCCCCAGCATTTT. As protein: CASSPQGQAPQHF.

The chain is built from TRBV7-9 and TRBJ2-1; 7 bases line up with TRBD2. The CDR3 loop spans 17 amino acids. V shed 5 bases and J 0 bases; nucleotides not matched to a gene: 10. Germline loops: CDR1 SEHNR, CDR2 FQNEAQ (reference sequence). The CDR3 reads CASSNWGGGSSYNEQFF. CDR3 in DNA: TGTGCCAGCAGCAACTGGGGCGGGGGAAGCTCCTACAATGAGCAGTTCTTC.

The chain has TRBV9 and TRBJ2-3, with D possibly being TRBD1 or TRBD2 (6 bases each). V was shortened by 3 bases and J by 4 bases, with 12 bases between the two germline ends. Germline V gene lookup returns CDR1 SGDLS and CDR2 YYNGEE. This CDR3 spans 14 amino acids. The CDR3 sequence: CASSEGGIADTQYF. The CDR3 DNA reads TGTGCCAGCAGCGAGGGGGGCATCGCAGATACGCAGTATTTT.

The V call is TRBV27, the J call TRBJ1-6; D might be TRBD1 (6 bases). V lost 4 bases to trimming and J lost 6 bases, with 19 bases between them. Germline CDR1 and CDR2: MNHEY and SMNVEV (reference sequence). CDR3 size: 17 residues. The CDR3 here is CASSSKPPDRINSPLHF. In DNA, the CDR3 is TGTGCCAGCAGTTCCAAACCCCCGGACAGAATTAATTCACCCCTCCACTTT.

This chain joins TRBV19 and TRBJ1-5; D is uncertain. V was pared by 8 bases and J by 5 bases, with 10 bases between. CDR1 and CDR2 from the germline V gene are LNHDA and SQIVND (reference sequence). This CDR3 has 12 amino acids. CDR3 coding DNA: TGTGCCAGTGTGGGTAGGGATCAGCCCCAGCATTTT. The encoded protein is CASVGRDQPQHF.

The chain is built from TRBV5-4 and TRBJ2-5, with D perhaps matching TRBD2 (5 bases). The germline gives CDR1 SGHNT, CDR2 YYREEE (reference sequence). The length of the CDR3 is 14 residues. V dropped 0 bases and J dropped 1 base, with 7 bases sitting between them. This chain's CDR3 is CASSLGLTQETQYF. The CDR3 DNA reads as TGTGCCAGCAGCTTGGGACTAACCCAAGAGACCCAGTACTTC.

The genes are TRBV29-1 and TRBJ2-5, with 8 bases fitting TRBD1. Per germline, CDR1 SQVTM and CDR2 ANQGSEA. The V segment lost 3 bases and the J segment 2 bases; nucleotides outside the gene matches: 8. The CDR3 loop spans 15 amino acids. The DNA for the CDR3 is TGCAGCGTTGAGAAGACAGGGGTCGGGCAAGAGACCCAGTACTTC. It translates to CSVEKTGVGQETQYF.

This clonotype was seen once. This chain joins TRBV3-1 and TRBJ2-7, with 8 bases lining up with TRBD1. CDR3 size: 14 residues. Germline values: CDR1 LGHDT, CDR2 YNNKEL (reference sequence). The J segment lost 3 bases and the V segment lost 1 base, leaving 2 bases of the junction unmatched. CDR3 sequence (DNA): TGTGCCAGCAGCCAAGGACAGGGGTACTACGAGCAGTACTTC. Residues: CASSQGQGYYEQYF.